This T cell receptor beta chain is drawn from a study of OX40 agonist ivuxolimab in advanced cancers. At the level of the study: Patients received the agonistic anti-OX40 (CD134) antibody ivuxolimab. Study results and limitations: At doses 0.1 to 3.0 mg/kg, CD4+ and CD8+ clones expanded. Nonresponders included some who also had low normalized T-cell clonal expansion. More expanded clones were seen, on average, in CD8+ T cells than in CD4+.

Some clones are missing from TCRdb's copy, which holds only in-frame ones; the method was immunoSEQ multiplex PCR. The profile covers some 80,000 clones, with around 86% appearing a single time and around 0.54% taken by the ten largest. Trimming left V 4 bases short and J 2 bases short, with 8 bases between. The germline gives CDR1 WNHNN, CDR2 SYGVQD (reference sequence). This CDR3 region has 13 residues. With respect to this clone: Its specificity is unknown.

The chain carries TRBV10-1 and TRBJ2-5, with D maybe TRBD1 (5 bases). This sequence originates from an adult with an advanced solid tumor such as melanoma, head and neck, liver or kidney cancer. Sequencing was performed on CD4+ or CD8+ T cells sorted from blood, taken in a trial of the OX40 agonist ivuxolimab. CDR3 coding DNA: TGCGCCAGCAGTGCGACAGTACAAGAGACCCAGTACTTC. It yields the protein CASSATVQETQYF.